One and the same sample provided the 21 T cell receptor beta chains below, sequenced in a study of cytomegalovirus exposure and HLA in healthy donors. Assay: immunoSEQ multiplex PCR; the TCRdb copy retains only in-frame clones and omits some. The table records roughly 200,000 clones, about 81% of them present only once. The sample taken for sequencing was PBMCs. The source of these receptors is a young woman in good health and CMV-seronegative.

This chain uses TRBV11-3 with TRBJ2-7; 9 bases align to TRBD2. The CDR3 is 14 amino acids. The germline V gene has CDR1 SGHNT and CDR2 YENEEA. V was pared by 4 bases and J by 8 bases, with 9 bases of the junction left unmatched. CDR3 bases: TGTGCCAGCAGCTCGACTAGCGGCGAGTTCAAGCAGTACTTC. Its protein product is CASSSTSGEFKQYF.

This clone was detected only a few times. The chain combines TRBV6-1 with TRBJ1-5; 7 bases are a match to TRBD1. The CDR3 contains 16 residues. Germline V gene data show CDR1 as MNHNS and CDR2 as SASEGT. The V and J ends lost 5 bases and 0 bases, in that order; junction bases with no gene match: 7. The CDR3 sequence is CASSKDRESSNQPQHF. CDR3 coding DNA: TGTGCCAGCAGTAAAGACAGGGAATCTAGCAATCAGCCCCAGCATTTT.

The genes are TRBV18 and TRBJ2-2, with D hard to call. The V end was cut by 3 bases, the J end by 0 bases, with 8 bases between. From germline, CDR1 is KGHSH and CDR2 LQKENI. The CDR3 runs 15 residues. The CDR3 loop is CASSPETANTGELFF. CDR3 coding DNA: TGTGCCAGCTCACCCGAAACAGCGAACACCGGGGAGCTGTTTTTT. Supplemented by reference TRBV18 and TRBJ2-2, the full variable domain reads NAGVMQNPRHLVRRRGQEARLRCSPMKGHSHVYWYRQLPEEGLKFMVYLQKENIIDESGMPKERFSAEFPKEGPSILRIQQVVRGDSAAYFCASSPETANTGELFFGEGSRLTVL.

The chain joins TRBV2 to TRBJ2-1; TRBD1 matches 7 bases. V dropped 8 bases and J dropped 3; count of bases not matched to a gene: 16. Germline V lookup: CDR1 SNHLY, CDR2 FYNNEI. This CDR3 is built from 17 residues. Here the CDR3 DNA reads TGTGCCAGCCACTTTGCGATGACAGGGCGAATCTACAATGAGCAGTTCTTC. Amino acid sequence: CASHFAMTGRIYNEQFF.

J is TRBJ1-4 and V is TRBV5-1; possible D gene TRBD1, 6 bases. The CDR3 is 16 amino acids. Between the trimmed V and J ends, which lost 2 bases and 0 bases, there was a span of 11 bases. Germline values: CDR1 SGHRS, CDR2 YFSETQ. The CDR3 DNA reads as TGCGCCAGCAGCTTAACCTCAGGGGCAACTAATGAAAAACTGTTTTTT. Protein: CASSLTSGATNEKLFF. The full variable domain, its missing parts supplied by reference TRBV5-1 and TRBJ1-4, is KAGVTQTPRYLIKTRGQQVTLSCSPISGHRSVSWYQQTPGQGLQFLFEYFSETQRNKGNFPGRFSGRQFSNSRSEMNVSTLELGDSALYLCASSLTSGATNEKLFFGSGTQLSVL.

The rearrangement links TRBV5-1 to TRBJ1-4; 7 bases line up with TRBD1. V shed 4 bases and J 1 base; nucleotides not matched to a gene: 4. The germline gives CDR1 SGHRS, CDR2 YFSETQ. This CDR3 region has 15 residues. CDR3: CASSPQGGTNEKLFF. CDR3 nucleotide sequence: TGCGCCAGCAGCCCTCAGGGGGGAACTAATGAAAAACTGTTTTTT. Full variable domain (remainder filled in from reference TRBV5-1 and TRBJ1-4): KAGVTQTPRYLIKTRGQQVTLSCSPISGHRSVSWYQQTPGQGLQFLFEYFSETQRNKGNFPGRFSGRQFSNSRSEMNVSTLELGDSALYLCASSPQGGTNEKLFFGSGTQLSVL.

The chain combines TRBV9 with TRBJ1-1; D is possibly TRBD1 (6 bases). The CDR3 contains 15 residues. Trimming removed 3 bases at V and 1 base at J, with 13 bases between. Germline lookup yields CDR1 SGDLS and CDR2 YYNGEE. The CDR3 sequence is CASSGHRAGNTEAFF. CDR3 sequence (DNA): TGTGCCAGCAGCGGCCACAGGGCTGGGAACACTGAAGCTTTCTTT.

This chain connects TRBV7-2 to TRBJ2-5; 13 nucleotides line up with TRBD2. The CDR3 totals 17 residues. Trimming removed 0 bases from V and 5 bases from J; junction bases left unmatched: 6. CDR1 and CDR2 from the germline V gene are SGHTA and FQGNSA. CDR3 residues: CASSLATSGRALETQYF. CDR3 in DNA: TGTGCCAGCAGCTTAGCAACTAGCGGGAGGGCGTTGGAGACCCAGTACTTC.

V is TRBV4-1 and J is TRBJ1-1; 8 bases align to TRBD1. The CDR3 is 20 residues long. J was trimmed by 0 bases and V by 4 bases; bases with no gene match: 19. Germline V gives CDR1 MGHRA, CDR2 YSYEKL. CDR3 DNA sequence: TGCGCCAGCAGCCCGCGCGGCGGACAGGGTCGAGGTGGCCTGAACACTGAAGCTTTCTTT. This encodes CASSPRGGQGRGGLNTEAFF.

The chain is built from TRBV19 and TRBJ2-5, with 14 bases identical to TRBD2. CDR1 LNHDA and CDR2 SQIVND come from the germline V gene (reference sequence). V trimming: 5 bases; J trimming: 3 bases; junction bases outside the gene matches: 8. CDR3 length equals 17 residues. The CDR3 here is CASSPRRLAGGKETQYF. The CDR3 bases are TGTGCCAGTAGTCCAAGGAGACTAGCGGGAGGGAAAGAGACCCAGTACTTC.

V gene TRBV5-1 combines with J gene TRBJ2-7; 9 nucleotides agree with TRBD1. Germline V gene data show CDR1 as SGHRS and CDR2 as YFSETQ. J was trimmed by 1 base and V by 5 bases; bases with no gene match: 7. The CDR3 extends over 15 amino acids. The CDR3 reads CASREQGAGSYEQYF. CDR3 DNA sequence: TGCGCCAGCAGAGAACAGGGGGCTGGGTCCTACGAGCAGTACTTC.

CDR3 residues: CASSLGQSGEQYF. The CDR3 DNA is TGTGCCAGCAGCCTCGGACAGAGCGGCGAGCAGTACTTC. V usage is TRBV7-6 and J usage is TRBJ2-7, with a possible D match to TRBD1 (6 bases). Germline V CDR1 and CDR2: SGHVS, FNYEAQ. V was clipped by 5 bases and J by 6 bases, with 14 bases between them. The CDR3 totals 13 residues.

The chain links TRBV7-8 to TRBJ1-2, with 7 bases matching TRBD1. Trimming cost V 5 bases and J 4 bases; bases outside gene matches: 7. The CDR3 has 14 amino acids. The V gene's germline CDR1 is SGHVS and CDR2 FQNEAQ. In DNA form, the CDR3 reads TGTGCCAGCAGCCCGGACAGGACTCCCTATGGCTACACCTTC. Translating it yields CASSPDRTPYGYTF.

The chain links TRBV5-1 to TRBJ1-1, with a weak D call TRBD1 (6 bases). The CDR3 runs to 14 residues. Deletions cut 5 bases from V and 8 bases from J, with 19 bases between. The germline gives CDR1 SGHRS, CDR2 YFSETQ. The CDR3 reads CASRSDRSRAEAFF. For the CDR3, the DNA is TGCGCCAGCAGGTCGGACAGATCGCGGGCCGAAGCTTTCTTT.

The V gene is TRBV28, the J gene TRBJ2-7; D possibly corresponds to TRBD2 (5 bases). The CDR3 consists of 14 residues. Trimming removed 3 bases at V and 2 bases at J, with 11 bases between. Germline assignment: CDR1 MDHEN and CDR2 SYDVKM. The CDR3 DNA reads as TGTGCCAGCAGTTTTCAGGCGGGTCCCTACGAGCAGTACTTC. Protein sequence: CASSFQAGPYEQYF.

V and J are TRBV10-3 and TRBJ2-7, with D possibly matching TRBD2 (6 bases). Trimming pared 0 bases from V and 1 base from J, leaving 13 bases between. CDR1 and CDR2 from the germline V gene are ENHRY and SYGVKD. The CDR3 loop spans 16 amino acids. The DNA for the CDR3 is TGTGCCATCAGTGAGTCGAGGGGCCGGGGGTCCTACGAGCAGTACTTC. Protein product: CAISESRGRGSYEQYF.

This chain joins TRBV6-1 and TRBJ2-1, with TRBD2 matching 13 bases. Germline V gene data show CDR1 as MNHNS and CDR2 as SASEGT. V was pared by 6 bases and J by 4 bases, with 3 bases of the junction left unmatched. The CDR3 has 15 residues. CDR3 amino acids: CASRRTSGGYNEQFF. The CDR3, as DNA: TGTGCCAGCAGGAGGACTAGCGGGGGTTACAATGAGCAGTTCTTC.

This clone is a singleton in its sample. The CDR3 sequence is CASTQGQANQPQHF. The CDR3 DNA reads as TGTGCCAGCACCCAGGGCCAGGCAAATCAGCCCCAGCATTTT. This chain links TRBV2 with TRBJ1-5, with D possibly being TRBD1 (5 bases). The V end was cut by 7 bases, the J end by 4 bases, with 14 bases between. This CDR3 contains 14 residues. Germline V CDR1 and CDR2: SNHLY, FYNNEI.

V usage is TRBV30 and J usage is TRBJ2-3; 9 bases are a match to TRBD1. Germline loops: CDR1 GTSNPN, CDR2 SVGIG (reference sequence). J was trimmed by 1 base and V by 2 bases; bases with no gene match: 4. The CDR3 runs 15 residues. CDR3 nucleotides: TGTGCCTGGAGTCGACAGGGGGTCGGCACAGATACGCAGTATTTT. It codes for CAWSRQGVGTDTQYF.

The DNA of the CDR3 is TGTGCCAGCAGCTTAAGCTTTAGCGGGATAGGGAATGAGCAGTTCTTC. Protein product: CASSLSFSGIGNEQFF. The chain combines TRBV7-4 with TRBJ2-1; TRBD2 matches 8 bases. The V and J ends lost 2 bases and 7 bases, in that order; junction bases with no gene match: 10. CDR3 size: 16 residues. Germline V gene lookup returns CDR1 SGHVT and CDR2 SQSDAQ.

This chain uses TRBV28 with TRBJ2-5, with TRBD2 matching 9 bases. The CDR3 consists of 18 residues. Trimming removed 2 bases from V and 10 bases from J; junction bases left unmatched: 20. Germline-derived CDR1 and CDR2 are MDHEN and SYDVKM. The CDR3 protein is CASSLAYRLAGTKAGQYF. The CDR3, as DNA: TGTGCCAGCAGTTTAGCTTATCGGCTAGCGGGGACTAAGGCCGGCCAGTACTTC.